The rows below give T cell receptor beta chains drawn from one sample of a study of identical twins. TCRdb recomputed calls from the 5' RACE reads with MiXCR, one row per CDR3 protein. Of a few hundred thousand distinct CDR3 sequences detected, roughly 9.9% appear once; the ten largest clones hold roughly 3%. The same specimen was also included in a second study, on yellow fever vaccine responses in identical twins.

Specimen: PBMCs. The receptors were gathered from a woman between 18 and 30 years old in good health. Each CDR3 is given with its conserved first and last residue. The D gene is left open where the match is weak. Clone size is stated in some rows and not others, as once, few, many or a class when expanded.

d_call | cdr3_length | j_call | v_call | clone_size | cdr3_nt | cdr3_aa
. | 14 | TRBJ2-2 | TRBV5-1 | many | TGCGCCAGCAGCACTACAGCGAGTAGCGGGGAGCTGTTTTTT | CASSTTASSGELFF
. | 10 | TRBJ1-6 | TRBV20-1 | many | TGCAGTGCTAGTGGTTCACCCCTCCACTTT | CSASGSPLHF
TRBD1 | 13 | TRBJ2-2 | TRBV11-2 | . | TGTGCCAGCAGAGACAGGGATTCCGGGGAGCTGTTTTTT | CASRDRDSGELFF
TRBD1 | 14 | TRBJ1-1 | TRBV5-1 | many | TGCGCCAGCAGCCGGGACAGGCCCAACACTGAAGCTTTCTTT | CASSRDRPNTEAFF
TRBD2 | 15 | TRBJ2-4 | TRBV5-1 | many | TGCGCCAGCAGCTTGGGGCTAGCGGGGGAAAACATTCAGTACTTC | CASSLGLAGENIQYF
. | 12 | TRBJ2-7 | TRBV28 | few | TGTGCCAGCAGTAAGGGGCTGAACGAGCAGTACTTC | CASSKGLNEQYF
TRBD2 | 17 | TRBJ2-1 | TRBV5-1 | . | TGCGCCAGCAGCTGGGGACTAGCGGGAGGGCCTAGCGATGAGCAGTTCTTC | CASSWGLAGGPSDEQFF
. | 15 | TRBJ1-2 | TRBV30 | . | TGTGCCTGGGTTCAGGAGGCCGGCCTAAACTATGGCTACACCTTC | CAWVQEAGLNYGYTF
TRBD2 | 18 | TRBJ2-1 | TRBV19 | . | TGTGCCAGTAGGAGGACTAGCGGAGGCATCGCGGGTGGTAATGAGCAGTTCTTC | CASRRTSGGIAGGNEQFF
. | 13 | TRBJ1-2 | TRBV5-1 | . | TGCGCCAGCAGCATAGACTTAAACTATGGCTACACCTTC | CASSIDLNYGYTF